The rows below give T cell receptor beta chains drawn from one sample of a study of T cell responses to AZD1222 COVID-19 vaccine. Sequencing used immunoSEQ multiplex PCR; TCRdb keeps in-frame clones, though not all of them. This sample has around 99,000 clones; approximately 88% occur once, and the top ten carry more than 10%. Specimen: peripheral blood, collected on day 0 of MenACWY control vaccination. These receptors were collected from an adult in good health. The CDR3 runs from the conserved cysteine through the conserved F or W. A D gene is named only where the DNA matches it firmly. Clone sizes are given selectively: once, few, many, or a class where the clone is expanded.

V gene	clone size	D gene	J gene	CDR3 DNA	CDR3 protein
TRBV18	once	.	TRBJ1-2	TGTGCCAGCTCACCAGGACCCAGATATGACTACACCTTC	CASSPGPRYDYTF
TRBV7-9	.	TRBD1	TRBJ2-1	TGTGCCAGCAGTCAACGGGGACAGGGGATGGGTGAGCAGTTCTTC	CASSQRGQGMGEQFF
TRBV20-1	.	.	TRBJ1-1	TGCAGTGCTGAGGATTTTGAAGCTTTCTTT	CSAEDFEAFF
TRBV28	.	.	TRBJ1-2	TGTGCCAGCAGCTCGGCGAGGGTTCTGGATGGCTACACCTTC	CASSSARVLDGYTF
TRBV29-1	.	.	TRBJ1-3	TGCAGCGTTGAACACGGCTCTGGAAACACCATATATTTT	CSVEHGSGNTIYF
TRBV9	.	TRBD2	TRBJ2-1	TGTGCCAGCAGCGGGTTAGCGGGAGGGCCTTCCTATGAGCAGTTCTTC	CASSGLAGGPSYEQFF
TRBV7-2	.	.	TRBJ2-2	TGTGCCAGCAGCTTAGTTGGGCAGGGCAACACCGGGGAGCTGTTTTTT	CASSLVGQGNTGELFF
TRBV6-5	.	TRBD1	TRBJ1-2	TGTGCCAGCAGTTCATATGACAGGGGGCGCAGGGGCTACACCTTC	CASSSYDRGRRGYTF
TRBV5-1	.	.	TRBJ2-6	TGCGCCAGCAGCCCCCGCGGCTCTGGGGCCAACGTCCTGACTTTC	CASSPRGSGANVLTF
TRBV3-1/TRBV3-2	.	.	TRBJ2-7	TGTGCCAGCAGCCAATTCGCGGTACTAGTCGACGAGCAGTACTTC	CASSQFAVLVDEQYF
TRBV18	.	TRBD1	TRBJ2-7	TGTGCCAGCTCACCTAGGGGACAGGGGAGCGAGCAGTACTTC	CASSPRGQGSEQYF
TRBV3-1/TRBV3-2	.	TRBD1	TRBJ2-7	TGTGCCAGCAGCCCAATTACAGGGGGCGCCTACGAGCAGTACTTC	CASSPITGGAYEQYF